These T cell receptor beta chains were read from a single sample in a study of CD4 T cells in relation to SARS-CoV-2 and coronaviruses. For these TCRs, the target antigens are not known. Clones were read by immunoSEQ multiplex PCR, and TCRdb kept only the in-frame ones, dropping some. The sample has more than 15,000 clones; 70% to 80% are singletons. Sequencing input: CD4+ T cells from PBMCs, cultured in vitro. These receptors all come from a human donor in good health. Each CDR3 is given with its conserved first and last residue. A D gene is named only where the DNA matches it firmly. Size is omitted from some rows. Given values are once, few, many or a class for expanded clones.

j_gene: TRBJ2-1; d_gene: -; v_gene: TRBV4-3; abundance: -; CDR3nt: TGCGCCAGCAGCCAAGTGGGACTCCTGGTCGACAATGAGCAGTTCTTC; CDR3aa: CASSQVGLLVDNEQFF
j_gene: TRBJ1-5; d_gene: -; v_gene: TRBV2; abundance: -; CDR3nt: TGTGCCAGCAGTGGATTCGAGGCCCAGCATTTT; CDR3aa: CASSGFEAQHF
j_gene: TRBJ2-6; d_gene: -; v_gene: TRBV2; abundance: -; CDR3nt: TGTGCCAGCCAGCCCCTCTCTGGGGCCAACGTCCTGACTTTC; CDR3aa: CASQPLSGANVLTF
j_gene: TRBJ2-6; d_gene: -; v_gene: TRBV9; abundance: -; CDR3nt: TGTGCCAGCAGCGTAGGGACTCCCTCTGGGGCCAACGTCCTGACTTTC; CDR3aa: CASSVGTPSGANVLTF
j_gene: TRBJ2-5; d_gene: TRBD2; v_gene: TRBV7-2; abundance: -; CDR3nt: TGTGCCAGCAGCTCCATGGGGGGAGGGGAGGAGACCCAGTACTTC; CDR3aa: CASSSMGGGEETQYF
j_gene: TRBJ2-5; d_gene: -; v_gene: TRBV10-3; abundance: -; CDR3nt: TGTGCCATCAGTGAGAGCCGGGCAGCTAAAGAGACCCAGTACTTC; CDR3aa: CAISESRAAKETQYF
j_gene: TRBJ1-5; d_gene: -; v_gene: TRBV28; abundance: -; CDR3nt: TGTGCCAGCAGTTGGGTAGGGAGGGATCAGCCCCAGCATTTT; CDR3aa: CASSWVGRDQPQHF
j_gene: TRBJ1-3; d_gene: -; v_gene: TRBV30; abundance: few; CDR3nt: TGTGCCTGGAGTATCACTTCTGGAAACACCATATATTTT; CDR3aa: CAWSITSGNTIYF
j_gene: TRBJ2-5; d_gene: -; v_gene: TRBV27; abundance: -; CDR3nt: TGTGCCAGCAGTTTTTGGTACGGGGCGGGGGAGACCCAGTACTTC; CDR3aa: CASSFWYGAGETQYF
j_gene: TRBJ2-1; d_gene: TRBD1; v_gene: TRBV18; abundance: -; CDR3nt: TGTGCCAGCTCACTAACGACAGGGGGGGGGCCCAATGAGCAGTTCTTC; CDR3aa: CASSLTTGGGPNEQFF
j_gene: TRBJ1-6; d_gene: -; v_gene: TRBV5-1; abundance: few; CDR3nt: TGCGCCAGCAGCTTGGGTACGGCAGCCAATAATTCACCCCTCCACTTT; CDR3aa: CASSLGTAANNSPLHF
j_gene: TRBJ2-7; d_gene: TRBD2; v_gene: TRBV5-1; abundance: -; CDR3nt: TGCGCCAGCAGCTTGGATAGCGGGAGGGACGAGCAGTACTTC; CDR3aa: CASSLDSGRDEQYF
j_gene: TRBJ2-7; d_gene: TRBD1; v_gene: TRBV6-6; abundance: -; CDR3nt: TGTGCCAGCAGTTACTTCCGGACAGGGGGAAGCGAGCAGTACTTC; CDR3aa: CASSYFRTGGSEQYF
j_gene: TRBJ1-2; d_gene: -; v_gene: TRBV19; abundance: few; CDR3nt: TGTGCCAGTAGTATGAGGCGGCCTTATGGCTACACCTTC; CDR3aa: CASSMRRPYGYTF
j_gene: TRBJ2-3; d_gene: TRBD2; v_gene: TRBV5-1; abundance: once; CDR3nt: TGCGCCAGCAGCCCTCGACTAGCGGGAGGAGGCACAGATACGCAGTATTTT; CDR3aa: CASSPRLAGGGTDTQYF
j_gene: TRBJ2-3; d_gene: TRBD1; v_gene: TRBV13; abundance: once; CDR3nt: TGTGCCAGCAGCTCACAGGGGTTCGATACTCATACGCAGTATTTT; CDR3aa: CASSSQGFDTHTQYF
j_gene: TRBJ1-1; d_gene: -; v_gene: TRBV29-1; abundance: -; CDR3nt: TGCAGCGTTGTCCGCCAGGGGCGCCCGAACACTGAAGCTTTCTTT; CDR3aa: CSVVRQGRPNTEAFF
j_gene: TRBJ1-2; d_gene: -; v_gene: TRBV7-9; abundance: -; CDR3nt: TGTGCCAGCAGCTCGACAGCGGGCGGCTACACCTTC; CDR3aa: CASSSTAGGYTF
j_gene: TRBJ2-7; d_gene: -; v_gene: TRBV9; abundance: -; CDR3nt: TGTGCCAGCAGCGTAGCCCCCTCCTACGAGCAGTACTTC; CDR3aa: CASSVAPSYEQYF
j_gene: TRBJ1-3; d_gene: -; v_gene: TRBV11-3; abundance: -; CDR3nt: TGTGCCAGCAGCTTTAGCTCTGGAAACACCATATATTTT; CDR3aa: CASSFSSGNTIYF
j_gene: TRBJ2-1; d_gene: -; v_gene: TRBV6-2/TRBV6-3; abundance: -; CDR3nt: TGTGCCAGCAGTTACCCTATGGACTTACACAATGAGCAGTTCTTC; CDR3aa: CASSYPMDLHNEQFF
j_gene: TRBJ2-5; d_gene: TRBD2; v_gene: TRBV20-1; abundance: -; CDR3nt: TGCAGTGCCAGTCGCCGGGGGACTAGCGGGGGGGCCCGACAAGAGACCCAGTACTTC; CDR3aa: CSASRRGTSGGARQETQYF
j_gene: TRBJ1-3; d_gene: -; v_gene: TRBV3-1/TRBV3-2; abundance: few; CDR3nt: TGTGCCAGCAGCCTGAGTCCGGGACCCGAGGCTGGAAACACCATATATTTT; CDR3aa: CASSLSPGPEAGNTIYF
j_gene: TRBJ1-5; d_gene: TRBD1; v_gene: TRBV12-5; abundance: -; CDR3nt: TGTGCTAGTGTCCGGGGGGGACAGGGAAGCCCCAATCAGCCCCAGCATTTT; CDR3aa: CASVRGGQGSPNQPQHF
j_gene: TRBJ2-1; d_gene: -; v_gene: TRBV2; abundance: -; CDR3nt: TGTGCCAGCAGTGAAGCAGGTAGCGCCAATGAGCAGTTCTTC; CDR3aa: CASSEAGSANEQFF
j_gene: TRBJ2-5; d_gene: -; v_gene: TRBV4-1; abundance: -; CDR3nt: TGCGCCAGCAGCCAGGGGGTCTTGGAGACCCAGTACTTC; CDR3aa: CASSQGVLETQYF
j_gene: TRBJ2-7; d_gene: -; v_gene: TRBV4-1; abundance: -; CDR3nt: TGCGCCAGCAGCCAAGTGGGCCGGGGCCGTGGCTACGAGCAGTACTTC; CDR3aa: CASSQVGRGRGYEQYF
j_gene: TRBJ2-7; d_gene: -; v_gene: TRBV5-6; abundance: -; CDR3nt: TGTGCCAGCAGCTTTAGCGCGGGCCTACCCCACGAGCAGTACTTC; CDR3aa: CASSFSAGLPHEQYF
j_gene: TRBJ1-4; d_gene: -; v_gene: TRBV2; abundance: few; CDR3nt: TGTGCCAGCAGTGAACAGTCGCTTGCTAATGAAAAACTGTTTTTT; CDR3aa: CASSEQSLANEKLFF
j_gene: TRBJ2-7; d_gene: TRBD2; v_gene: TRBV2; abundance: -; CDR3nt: TGTGCCAGCAGTGAAGCGGGAGGGACCGAGCAGTACTTC; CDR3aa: CASSEAGGTEQYF
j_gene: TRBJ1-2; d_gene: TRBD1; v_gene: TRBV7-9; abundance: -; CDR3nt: TGTGCCAGCAGCTTATATGGCAGGGGGGACGGCTACACCTTC; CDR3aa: CASSLYGRGDGYTF
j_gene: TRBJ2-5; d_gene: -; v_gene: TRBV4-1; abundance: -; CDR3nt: TGCGCCAGCAGGGGGTCGGAGACCCAGTACTTC; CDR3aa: CASRGSETQYF
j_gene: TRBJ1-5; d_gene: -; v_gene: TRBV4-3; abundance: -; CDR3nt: TGCGCCAGCAGCCAAGAGGCAGGTGGCAGCAATCAGCCCCAGCATTTT; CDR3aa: CASSQEAGGSNQPQHF
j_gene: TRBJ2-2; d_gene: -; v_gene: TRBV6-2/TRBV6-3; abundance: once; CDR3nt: TGTGCCAGCAGTTACTCAGGATACACGAACACCGGGGAGCTGTTTTTT; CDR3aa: CASSYSGYTNTGELFF
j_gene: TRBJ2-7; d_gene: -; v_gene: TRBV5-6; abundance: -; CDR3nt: TGTGCCAGCTCTTCGGGACACCTCTACGAGCAGTACTTC; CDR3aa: CASSSGHLYEQYF
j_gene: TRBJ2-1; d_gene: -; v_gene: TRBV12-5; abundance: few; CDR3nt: TGTGCTAGTGGTTTGCCTCACAAGGGTCAGTTCTTC; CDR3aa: CASGLPHKGQFF
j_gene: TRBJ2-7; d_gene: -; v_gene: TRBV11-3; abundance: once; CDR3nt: TGTGCCAGCAGCTTGAGTGCCGCCCGCGGATCAGAGCAGTACTTC; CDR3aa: CASSLSAARGSEQYF
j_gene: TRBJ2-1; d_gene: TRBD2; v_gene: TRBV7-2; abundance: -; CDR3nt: TGTGCCAGCAGCCGCAGCGGGGTCCTAAGGGATGAGCAGTTCTTC; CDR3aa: CASSRSGVLRDEQFF
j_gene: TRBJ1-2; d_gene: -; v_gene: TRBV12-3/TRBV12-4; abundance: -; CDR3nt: TGTGCCAGCAGTGGGACTTCCAACTATGGCTACACCTTC; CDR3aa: CASSGTSNYGYTF
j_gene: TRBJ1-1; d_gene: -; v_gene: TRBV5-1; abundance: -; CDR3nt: TGCGCCAGCAGCTTGCATGGGGGCACTGAAGCTTTCTTT; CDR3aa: CASSLHGGTEAFF
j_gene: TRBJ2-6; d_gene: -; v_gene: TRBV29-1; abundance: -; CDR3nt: TGCAGCGTTGAACGGGCGGGCGGGGCCAACGTCCTGACTTTC; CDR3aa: CSVERAGGANVLTF